The entry that follows covers one T cell receptor (beta chain) sequence. This sample was included in a study of blood T cell repertoires in COVID-19. Overall study: The analysed material was cDNA or gDNA that came from T cells, B-cell-depleted T cells, or PBMCs.

Germline CDR1 is SGHTA and CDR2 is FQGNSA. This CDR3 has 14 residues. The V and J ends lost 1 base and 6 bases, in that order; junction bases with no gene match: 5. This table comes from immunoSEQ multiplex PCR, and its TCRdb copy is limited to in-frame clones, with some not included. The table lists about 260,000 clones, roughly 80% of them singletons, with 4.2% in the top ten. Sequences were obtained from peripheral blood. This sequence joins TRBV7-2 and TRBJ1-2; 7 positions agree with TRBD1. The TCR sequence derives from a man between 60 and 75 years old with acute or convalescent COVID-19. Here the CDR3 reads CASSLGTGENGYTF. The CDR3 nucleotides read TGTGCCAGCAGCTTAGGAACAGGGGAGAATGGCTACACCTTC.